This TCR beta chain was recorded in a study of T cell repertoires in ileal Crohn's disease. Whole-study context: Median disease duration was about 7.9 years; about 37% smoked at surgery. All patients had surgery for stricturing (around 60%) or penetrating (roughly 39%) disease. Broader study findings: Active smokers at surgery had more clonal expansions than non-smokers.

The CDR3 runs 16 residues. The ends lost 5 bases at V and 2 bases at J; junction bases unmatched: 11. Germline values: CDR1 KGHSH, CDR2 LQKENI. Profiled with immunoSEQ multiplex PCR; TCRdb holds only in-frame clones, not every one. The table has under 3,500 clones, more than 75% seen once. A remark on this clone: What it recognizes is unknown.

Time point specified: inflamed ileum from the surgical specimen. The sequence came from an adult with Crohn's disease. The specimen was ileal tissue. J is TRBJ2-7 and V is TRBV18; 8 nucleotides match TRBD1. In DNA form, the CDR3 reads TGTGCCAGCTCAGACCGGGACAGGATCGGGACCTACGAGCAGTACTTC. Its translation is CASSDRDRIGTYEQYF.